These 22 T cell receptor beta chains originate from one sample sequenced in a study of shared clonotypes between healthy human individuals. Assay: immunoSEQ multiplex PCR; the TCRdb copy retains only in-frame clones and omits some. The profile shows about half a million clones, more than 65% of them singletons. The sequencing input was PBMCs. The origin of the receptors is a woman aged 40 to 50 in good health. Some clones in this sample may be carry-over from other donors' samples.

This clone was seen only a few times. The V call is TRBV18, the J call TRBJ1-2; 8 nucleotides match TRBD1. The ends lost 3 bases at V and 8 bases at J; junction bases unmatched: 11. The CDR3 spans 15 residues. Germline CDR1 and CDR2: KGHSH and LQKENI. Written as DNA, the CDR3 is TGTGCCAGCTCACCTGAACAGGGGGACTGGGGAGGCTACACCTTC. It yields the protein CASSPEQGDWGGYTF.

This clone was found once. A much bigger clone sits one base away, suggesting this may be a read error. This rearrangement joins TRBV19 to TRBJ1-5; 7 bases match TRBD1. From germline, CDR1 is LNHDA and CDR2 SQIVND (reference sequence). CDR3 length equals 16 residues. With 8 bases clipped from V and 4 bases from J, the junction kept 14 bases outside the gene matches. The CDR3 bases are TGTGCCAGTTCGGCGCGTAGCGGGGACAGAAATCAGCCCCAGCATTTT. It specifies CASSARSGDRNQPQHF.

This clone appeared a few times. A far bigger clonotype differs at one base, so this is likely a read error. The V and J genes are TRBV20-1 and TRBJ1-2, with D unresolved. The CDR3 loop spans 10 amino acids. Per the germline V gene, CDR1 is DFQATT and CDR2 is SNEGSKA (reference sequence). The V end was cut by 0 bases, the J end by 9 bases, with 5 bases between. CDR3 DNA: TGCAGTGCTAGAGAGGACTGCTACACCTTC. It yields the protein CSAREDCYTF.

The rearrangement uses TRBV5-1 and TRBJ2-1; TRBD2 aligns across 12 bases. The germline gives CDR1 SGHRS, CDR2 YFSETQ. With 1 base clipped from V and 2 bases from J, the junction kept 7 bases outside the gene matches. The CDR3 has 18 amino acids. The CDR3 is CASSLFTSGRLAYNEQFF. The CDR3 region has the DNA TGCGCCAGCAGCTTGTTCACTAGCGGGAGGTTGGCCTACAATGAGCAGTTCTTC. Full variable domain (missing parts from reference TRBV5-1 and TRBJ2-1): KAGVTQTPRYLIKTRGQQVTLSCSPISGHRSVSWYQQTPGQGLQFLFEYFSETQRNKGNFPGRFSGRQFSNSRSEMNVSTLELGDSALYLCASSLFTSGRLAYNEQFFGPGTRLTVL.

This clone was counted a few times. The CDR3 spells CASSPPGRPEVVSSGTF. The CDR3 DNA follows: TGTGCCAGCTCACCACCCGGTAGACCCGAGGTCGTCTCCTCGGGCACCTTC. The chain couples TRBV18 to TRBJ1-2; no reliable D call. The CDR3 contains 17 residues. The germline gives CDR1 KGHSH, CDR2 LQKENI. Trimming shortened V by 0 bases and J by 13 bases, and 27 bases separated the two germline ends.

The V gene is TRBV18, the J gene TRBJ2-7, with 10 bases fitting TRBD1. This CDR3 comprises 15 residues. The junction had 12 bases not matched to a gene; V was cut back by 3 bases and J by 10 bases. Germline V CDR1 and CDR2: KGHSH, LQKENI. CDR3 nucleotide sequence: TGTGCCAGCTCACCCACCAGGACAGGGGGGACCTATCAGTACTTC. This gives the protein CASSPTRTGGTYQYF.

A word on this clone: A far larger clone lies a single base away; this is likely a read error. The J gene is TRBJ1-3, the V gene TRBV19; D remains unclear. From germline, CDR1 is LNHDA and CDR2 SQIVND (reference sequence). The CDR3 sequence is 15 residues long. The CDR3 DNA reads TGTGCCAGTACTATAGCCCGCGGTTCTGGAAACACCATATATTTT. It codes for CASTIARGSGNTIYF.

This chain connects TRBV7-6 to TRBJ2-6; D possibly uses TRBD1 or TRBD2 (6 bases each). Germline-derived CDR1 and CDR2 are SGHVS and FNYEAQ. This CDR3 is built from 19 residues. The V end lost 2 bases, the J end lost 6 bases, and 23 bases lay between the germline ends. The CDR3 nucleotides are TGTGCCAGCAGCTTATTGGCACGGGGGCACGGGCGTGAGGCCAACGTCCTGACTTTC. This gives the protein CASSLLARGHGREANVLTF.

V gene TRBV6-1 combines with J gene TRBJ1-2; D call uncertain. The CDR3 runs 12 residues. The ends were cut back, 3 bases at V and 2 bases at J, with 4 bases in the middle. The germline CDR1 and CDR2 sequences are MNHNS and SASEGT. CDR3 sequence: CASSDRNYGYTF. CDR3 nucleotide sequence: TGTGCCAGCAGTGACAGGAACTATGGCTACACCTTC.

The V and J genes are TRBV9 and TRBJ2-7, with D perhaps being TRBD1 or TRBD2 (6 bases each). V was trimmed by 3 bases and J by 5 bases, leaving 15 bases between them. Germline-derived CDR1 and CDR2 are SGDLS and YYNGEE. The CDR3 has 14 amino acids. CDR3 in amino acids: CASSDGGPGDEQYF. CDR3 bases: TGTGCCAGCAGCGACGGGGGCCCCGGGGACGAGCAGTACTTC.

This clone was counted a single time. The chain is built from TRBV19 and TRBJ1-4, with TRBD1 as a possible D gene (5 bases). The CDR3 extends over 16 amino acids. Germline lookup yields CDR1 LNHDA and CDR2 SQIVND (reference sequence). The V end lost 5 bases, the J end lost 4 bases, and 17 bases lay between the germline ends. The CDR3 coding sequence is TGTGCCAGTAGTCCCCTTCCCGGGACCAATAATGAAAAACTGTTTTTT. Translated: CASSPLPGTNNEKLFF.

For the CDR3, the DNA is TGTGCCAGTAGCGGGACTAGCGGGAGGGGGGGCACAGATACGCAGTATTTT. Translated: CASSGTSGRGGTDTQYF. The V gene is TRBV19, the J gene TRBJ2-3; 16 nucleotides match TRBD2. Losses at the gene ends were 6 bases for V and 1 base for J; bases not matched to a gene: 4. The CDR3 extends over 17 amino acids. Germline V gene sequence: CDR1 LNHDA, CDR2 SQIVND (reference sequence). The full variable domain, its missing parts supplied by reference TRBV19 and TRBJ2-3, is DGGITQSPKYLFRKEGQNVTLSCEQNLNHDAMYWYRQDPGQGLRLIYYSQIVNDFQKGDIAEGYSVSREKKESFPLTVTSAQKNPTAFYLCASSGTSGRGGTDTQYFGPGTRLTVL.

The CDR3 sequence: CASRGGTLNQPQHF. The CDR3 bases are TGTGCCAGCAGAGGCGGGACCTTAAATCAGCCCCAGCATTTT. The chain carries TRBV2 and TRBJ1-5; perhaps TRBD1 as D (5 bases). V dropped 6 bases and J dropped 4 bases, with 13 bases sitting between them. The CDR3 extends over 14 amino acids. Germline V lookup: CDR1 SNHLY, CDR2 FYNNEI.

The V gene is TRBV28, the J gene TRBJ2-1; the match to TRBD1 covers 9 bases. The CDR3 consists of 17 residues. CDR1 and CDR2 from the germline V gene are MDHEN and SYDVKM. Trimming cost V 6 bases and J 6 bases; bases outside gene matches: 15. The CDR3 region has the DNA TGTGCCAGCAGCCCCCAGGGGGGACAGGGAAAATTCAATGAGCAGTTCTTC. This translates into CASSPQGGQGKFNEQFF.

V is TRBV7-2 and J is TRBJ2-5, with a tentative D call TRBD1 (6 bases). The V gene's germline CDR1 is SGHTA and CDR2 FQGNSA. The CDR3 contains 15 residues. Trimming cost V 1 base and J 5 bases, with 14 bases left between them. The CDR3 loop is CASSLVAGVGETQYF. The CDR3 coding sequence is TGTGCCAGCAGCTTAGTGGCAGGGGTGGGGGAGACCCAGTACTTC.

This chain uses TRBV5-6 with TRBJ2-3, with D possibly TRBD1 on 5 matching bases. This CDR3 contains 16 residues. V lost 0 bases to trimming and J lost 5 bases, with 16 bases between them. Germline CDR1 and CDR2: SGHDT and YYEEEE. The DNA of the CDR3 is TGTGCCAGCAGCTTGGTCGGCCCAGGTCAGGGAGATACGCAGTATTTT. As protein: CASSLVGPGQGDTQYF.

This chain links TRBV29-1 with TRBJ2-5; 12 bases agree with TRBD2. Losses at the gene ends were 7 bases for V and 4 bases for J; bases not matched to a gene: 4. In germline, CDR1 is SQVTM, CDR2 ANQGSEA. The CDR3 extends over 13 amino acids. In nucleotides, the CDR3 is TGCAGCGCGCTGGGACTAGCGGGAGAGACCCAGTACTTC. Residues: CSALGLAGETQYF.

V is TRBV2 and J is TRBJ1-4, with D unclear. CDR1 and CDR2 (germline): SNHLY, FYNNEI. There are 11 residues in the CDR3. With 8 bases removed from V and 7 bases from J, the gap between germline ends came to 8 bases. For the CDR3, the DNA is TGTGCCAGCGGACGGAGTGAAAAACTGTTTTTT. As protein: CASGRSEKLFF.

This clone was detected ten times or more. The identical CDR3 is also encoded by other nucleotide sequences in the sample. The CDR3 region has the DNA TGTGCCACGGGGGACCCGCCGGGCGGGGAGCTGTTTTTT. Translating it yields CATGDPPGGELFF. The chain recombines TRBV10-3 with TRBJ2-2, with D perhaps matching TRBD2 (6 bases). In germline, CDR1 is ENHRY, CDR2 SYGVKD. The CDR3 contains 13 residues. The V end lost 10 bases, the J end lost 7 bases, and 16 bases lay between the germline ends.

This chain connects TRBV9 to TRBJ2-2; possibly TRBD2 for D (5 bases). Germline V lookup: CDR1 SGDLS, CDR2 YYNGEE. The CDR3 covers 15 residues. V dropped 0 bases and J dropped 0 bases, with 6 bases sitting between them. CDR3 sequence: CASSVASPNTGELFF. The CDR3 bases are TGTGCCAGCAGCGTAGCTAGCCCGAACACCGGGGAGCTGTTTTTT.

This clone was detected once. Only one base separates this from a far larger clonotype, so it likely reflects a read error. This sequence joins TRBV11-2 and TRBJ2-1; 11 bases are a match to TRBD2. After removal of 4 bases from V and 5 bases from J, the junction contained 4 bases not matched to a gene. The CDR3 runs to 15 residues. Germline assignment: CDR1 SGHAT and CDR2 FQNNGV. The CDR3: CASSSKLAGDNEQFF. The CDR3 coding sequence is TGTGCCAGCAGCTCTAAACTAGCGGGAGACAATGAGCAGTTCTTC. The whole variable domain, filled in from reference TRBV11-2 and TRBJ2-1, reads EAGVAQSPRYKIIEKRQSVAFWCNPISGHATLYWYQQILGQGPKLLIQFQNNGVVDDSQLPKDRFSAERLKGVDSTLKIQPAKLEDSAVYLCASSSKLAGDNEQFFGPGTRLTVL.

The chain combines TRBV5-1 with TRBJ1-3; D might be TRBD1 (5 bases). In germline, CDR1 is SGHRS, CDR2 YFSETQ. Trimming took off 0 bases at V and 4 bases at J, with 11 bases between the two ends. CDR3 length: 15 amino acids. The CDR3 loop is CASSLEGTYGNTIYF. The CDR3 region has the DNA TGCGCCAGCAGCTTGGAGGGGACGTACGGAAACACCATATATTTT.